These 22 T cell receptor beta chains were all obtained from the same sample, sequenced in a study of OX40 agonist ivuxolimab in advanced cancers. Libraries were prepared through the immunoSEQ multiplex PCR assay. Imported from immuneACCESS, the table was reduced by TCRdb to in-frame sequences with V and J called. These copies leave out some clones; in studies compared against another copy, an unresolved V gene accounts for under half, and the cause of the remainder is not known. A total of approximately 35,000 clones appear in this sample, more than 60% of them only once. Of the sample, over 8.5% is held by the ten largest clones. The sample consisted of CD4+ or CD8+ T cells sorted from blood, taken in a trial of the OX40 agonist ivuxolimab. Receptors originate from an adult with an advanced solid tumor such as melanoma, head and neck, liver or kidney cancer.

CDR3 protein: CASSDPGGTEAFF. The CDR3 DNA follows: TGTGCCAGCAGTGATCCAGGAGGGACGGAAGCTTTCTTT. The chain has TRBV6-4 and TRBJ1-1, with D perhaps TRBD1 (5 bases). V was trimmed by 3 bases and J by 8 bases, leaving 13 bases between them. The CDR3 consists of 13 residues. The V gene's germline CDR1 is MRHNA and CDR2 SNTAGT.

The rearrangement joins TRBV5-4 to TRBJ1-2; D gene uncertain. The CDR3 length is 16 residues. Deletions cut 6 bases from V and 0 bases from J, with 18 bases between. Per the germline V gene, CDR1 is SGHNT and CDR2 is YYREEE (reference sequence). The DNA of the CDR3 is TGTGCCAGCACCGCGTCCGGCGCCACTTCTAACTATGGCTACACCTTC. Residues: CASTASGATSNYGYTF.

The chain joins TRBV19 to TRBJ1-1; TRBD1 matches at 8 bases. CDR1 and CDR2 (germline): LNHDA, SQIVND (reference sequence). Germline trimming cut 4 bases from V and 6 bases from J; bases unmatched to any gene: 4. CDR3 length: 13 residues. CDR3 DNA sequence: TGTGCCAGTAGTACGCCGGGACAGGCTGAAGCTTTCTTT. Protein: CASSTPGQAEAFF.

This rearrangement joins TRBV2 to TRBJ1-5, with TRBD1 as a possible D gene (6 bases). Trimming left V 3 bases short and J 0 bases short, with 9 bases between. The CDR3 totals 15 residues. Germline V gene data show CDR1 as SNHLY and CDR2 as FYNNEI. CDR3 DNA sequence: TGTGCCAGCAGTGATGCGGACAGTAGCAATCAGCCCCAGCATTTT. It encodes CASSDADSSNQPQHF.

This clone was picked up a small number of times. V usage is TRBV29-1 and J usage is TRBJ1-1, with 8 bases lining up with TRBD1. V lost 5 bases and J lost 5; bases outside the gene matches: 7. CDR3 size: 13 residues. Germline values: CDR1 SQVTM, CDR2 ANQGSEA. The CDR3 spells CSVQGQGYTEAFF. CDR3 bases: TGCAGCGTTCAAGGACAGGGCTATACTGAAGCTTTCTTT.

The CDR3 coding sequence is TGTGCCAGCAGCCGCCGGGCCCAAGCCGGCAATGAGCAGTTCTTC. Translated: CASSRRAQAGNEQFF. The V call is TRBV9, the J call TRBJ2-1; unclear D gene. Trimming took off 4 bases at V and 6 bases at J, with 17 bases between the two ends. The CDR3 length is 15 residues. Germline assignment: CDR1 SGDLS and CDR2 YYNGEE.

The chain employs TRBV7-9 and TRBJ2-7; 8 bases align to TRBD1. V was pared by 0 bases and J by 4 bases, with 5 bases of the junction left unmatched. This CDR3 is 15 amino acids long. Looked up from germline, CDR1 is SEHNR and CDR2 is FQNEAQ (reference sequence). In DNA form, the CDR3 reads TGTGCCAGCAGCTTAGCGCTAGACAGGGGATACGAGCAGTACTTC. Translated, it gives CASSLALDRGYEQYF.

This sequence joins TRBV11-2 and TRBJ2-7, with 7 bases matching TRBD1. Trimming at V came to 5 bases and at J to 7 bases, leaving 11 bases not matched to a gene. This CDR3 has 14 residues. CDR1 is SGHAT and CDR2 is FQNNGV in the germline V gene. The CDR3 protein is CASSTPRQGMEQYF. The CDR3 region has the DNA TGTGCCAGCAGCACCCCTCGACAGGGTATGGAGCAGTACTTC.

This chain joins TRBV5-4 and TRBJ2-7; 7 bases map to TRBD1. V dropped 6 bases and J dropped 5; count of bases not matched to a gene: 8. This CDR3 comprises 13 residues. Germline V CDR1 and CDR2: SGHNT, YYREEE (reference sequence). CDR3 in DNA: TGTGCCAGCAATGACAGGGTGGGTCACGAGCAGTACTTC. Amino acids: CASNDRVGHEQYF.

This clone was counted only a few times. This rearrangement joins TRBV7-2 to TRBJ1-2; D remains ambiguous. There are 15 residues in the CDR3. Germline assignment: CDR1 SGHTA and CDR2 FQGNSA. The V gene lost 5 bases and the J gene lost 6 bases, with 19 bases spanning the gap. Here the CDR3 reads CASSPPGRASDGYTF. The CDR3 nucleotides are TGTGCCAGCAGCCCCCCGGGCCGGGCTTCGGATGGCTACACCTTC.

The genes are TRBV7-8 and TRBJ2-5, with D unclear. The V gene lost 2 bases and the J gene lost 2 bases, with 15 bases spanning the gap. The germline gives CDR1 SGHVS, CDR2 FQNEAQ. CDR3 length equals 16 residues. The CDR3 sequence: CASSLSLRPDQETQYF. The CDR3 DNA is TGTGCCAGCAGCTTATCCTTGCGGCCCGATCAAGAGACCCAGTACTTC.

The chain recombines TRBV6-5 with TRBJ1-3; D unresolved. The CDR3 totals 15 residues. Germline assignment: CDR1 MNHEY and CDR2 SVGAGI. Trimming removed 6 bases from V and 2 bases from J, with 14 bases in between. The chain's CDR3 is CASRTPLGAGNTIYF. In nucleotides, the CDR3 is TGTGCCAGCAGGACCCCATTAGGCGCTGGAAACACCATATATTTT.

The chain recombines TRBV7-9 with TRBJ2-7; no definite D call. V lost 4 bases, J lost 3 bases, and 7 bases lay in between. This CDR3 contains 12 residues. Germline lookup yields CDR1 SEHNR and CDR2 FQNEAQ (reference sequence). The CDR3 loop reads CASSSDGYEQYF. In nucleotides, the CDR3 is TGTGCCAGCAGCTCGGACGGCTACGAGCAGTACTTC.

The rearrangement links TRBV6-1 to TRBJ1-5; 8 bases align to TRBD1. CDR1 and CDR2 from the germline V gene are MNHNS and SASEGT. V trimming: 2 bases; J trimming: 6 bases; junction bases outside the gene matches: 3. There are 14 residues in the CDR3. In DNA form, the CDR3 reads TGTGCCAGCAGTGAAAGAACAGGGGGTCAGCCCCAGCATTTT. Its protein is CASSERTGGQPQHF.

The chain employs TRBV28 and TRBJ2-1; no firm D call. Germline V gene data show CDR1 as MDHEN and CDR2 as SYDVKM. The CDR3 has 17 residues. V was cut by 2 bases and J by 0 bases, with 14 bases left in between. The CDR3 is CASSLGSLTGSYNEQFF. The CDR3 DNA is TGTGCCAGCAGTTTAGGGTCACTCACCGGCTCCTACAATGAGCAGTTCTTC.

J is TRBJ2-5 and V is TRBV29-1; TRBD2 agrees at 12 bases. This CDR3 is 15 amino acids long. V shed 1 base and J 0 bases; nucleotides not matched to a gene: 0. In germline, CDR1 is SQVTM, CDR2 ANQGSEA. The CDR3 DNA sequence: TGCAGCGTTGAAGGACTAGCGGGGGACCAAGAGACCCAGTACTTC. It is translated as CSVEGLAGDQETQYF.

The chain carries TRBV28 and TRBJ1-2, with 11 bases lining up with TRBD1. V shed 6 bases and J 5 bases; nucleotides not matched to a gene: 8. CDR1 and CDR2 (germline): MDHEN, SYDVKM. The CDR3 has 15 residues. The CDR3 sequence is CASSQPGQGVYGYTF. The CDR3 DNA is TGTGCCAGCAGCCAACCGGGACAGGGGGTATATGGCTACACCTTC.

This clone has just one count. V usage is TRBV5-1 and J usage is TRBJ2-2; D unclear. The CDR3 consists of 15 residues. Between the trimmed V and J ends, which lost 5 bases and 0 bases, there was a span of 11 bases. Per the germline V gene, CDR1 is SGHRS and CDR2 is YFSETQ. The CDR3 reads CASSLDPANTGELFF. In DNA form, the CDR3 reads TGCGCCAGCAGTCTGGACCCGGCGAACACCGGGGAGCTGTTTTTT.

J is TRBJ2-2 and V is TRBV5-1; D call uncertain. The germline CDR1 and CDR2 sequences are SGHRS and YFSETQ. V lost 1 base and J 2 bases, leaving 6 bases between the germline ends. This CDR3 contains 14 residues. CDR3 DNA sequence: TGCGCCAGCAGCTTGTTCCCAAACACCGGGGAGCTGTTTTTT. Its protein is CASSLFPNTGELFF.

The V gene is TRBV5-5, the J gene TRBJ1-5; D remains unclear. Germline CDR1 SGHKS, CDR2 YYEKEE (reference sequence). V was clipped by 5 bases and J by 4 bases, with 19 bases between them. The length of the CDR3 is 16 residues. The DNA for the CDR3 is TGTGCCAGCAGTCCCGGGGTAACAAGGGAGAATCAGCCCCAGCATTTT. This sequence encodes CASSPGVTRENQPQHF.

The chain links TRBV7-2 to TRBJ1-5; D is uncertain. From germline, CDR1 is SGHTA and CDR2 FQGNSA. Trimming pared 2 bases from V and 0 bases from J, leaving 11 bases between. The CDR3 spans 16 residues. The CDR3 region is CASSLMAGYSNQPQHF. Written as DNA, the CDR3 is TGTGCCAGCAGCTTAATGGCAGGCTATAGCAATCAGCCCCAGCATTTT.

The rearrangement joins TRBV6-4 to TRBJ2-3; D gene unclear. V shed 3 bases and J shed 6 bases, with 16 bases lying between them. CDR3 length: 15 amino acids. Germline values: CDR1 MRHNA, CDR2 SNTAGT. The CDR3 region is CASSEDIRRADTQYF. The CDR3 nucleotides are TGTGCCAGCAGTGAGGATATTAGGCGAGCGGATACGCAGTATTTT.